These T cell receptor beta chains were read from a single sample in a study of shared T cell receptors in the human thymus. Data came from immunoSEQ multiplex PCR; TCRdb stores just in-frame clones and leaves some out. The sample comprises 650,000 to 950,000 clones, 70% to 90% of which are singletons, and 0.0095% to 0.011% rests with the top ten. This same sample was also taken into another study, of human thymus T cells.

The sequencing sample was made of thymocytes. Receptor source: a girl under three years old with a congenital heart defect. Each CDR3 is given with its conserved first and last residue. Fields, in order: CDR3 protein, V gene.

CASSSRHRGMNTEAFF | TRBV4-1
CASSLFGGQSGNEQFF | TRBV7-2
CASSWDSGVGPQHF | TRBV5-5
CASSVASGTLSLHAPVWSYTF | TRBV9
CARGRQSIVPGELFF | TRBV14
CASTSRVGLGTEAFF | TRBV5-4
CASSLALRYLGTEAFF | TRBV7-4
CASSNRGWRKTEAFF | TRBV5-1
CASSFLQGGGLTYGYTF | TRBV7-6
CASSLLETGRTTEAFF | TRBV7-2
CASSVDSGNMNTEAFF | TRBV19
CASSQRKTFASGANVLTF | TRBV5-6
CASIYQGWDTEAFF | TRBV6-5
CASSLPGQTFTYGYTF | TRBV5-1
CASSWTGQGNTEAFF | TRBV6-7
CASSHKEVRTEAFF | TRBV14
CASCPGQTNLSSGANVLTF | TRBV27
CASRARGNQPQHF | TRBV5-8
CASSLDREGKFF | TRBV5-1